The 28 T cell receptor beta chains below all came from one sample that was sequenced in a study of neurological immune-mediated disorders. TCRdb redid the calling of the 5' RACE reads with MiXCR, one entry per CDR3 protein. This table holds 87,000 or so distinct CDR3 sequences, 3% to 4% found once. Sequencing was performed on PBMCs. The origin of the receptors is a woman under 30 with multiple sclerosis.

Ten or more counts support this clonotype. The chain uses TRBV7-7 and TRBJ2-7; 7 nucleotides agree with TRBD1. The germline V gene has CDR1 SSHAT and CDR2 FNYEAQ (reference sequence). This CDR3 has 16 residues. The J segment lost 2 bases and the V segment lost 3 bases, leaving 10 bases of the junction unmatched. In DNA, the CDR3 is TGTGCCAGCAGCTTTATGGACAGGAGAAGGACCTACGAGCAGTACTTC. The encoded protein is CASSFMDRRRTYEQYF. Using reference TRBV7-7 and TRBJ2-7 for the parts outside the CDR3, the full variable domain is GAGVSQSPRYKVTKRGQDVTLRCDPISSHATLYWYQQALGQGPEFLTYFNYEAQPDKSGLPSDRFSAERPEGSISTLTIQRTEQRDSAMYRCASSFMDRRRTYEQYFGPGTRLTVT.

Many counts were recorded for this clonotype. The chain combines TRBV10-3 with TRBJ2-7; tentatively, D is TRBD1 (6 bases). CDR1 and CDR2 from the germline V gene are ENHRY and SYGVKD. The CDR3 extends over 13 amino acids. Trimming left V 6 bases short and J 2 bases short, with 11 bases between. For the CDR3, the DNA is TGTGCCATCAGAACGGGACAAACCTACGAGCAGTACTTC. Amino acid sequence: CAIRTGQTYEQYF.

This clonotype was seen repeatedly, ten times or more. This sequence joins TRBV7-9 and TRBJ1-1, with 7 bases aligning to TRBD1. The CDR3 consists of 14 residues. With 5 bases clipped from V and 6 bases from J, the junction kept 9 bases outside the gene matches. Germline lookup yields CDR1 SEHNR and CDR2 FQNEAQ (reference sequence). The CDR3 loop reads CASSPMQGTAEAFF. CDR3 coding DNA: TGTGCCAGCAGCCCTATGCAGGGGACAGCTGAAGCTTTCTTT. The variable domain in full, completed from reference TRBV7-9 and TRBJ1-1, reads DTGVSQNPRHKITKRGQNVTFRCDPISEHNRLYWYRQTLGQGPEFLTYFQNEAQLEKSRLLSDRFSAERPKGSFSTLEIQRTEQGDSAMYLCASSPMQGTAEAFFGQGTRLTVV.

In its sample, this clonotype was seen many times. V and J are TRBV6-2 or TRBV6-3 and TRBJ1-5; D is possibly TRBD1 (5 bases). V lost 6 bases to trimming and J lost 3 bases, with 18 bases between them. The CDR3 covers 16 residues. The germline V gene encodes CDR1 MNHEY and CDR2 SVGEGT. CDR3 bases: TGTGCCAGCAGACTCGGGACTCTAGGACCCAATCAGCCCCAGCATTTT. This codes for CASRLGTLGPNQPQHF.

This clonotype was detected ten times or more. The chain employs TRBV30 and TRBJ1-1; D is undetermined. Germline-derived CDR1 and CDR2 are GTSNPN and SVGIG (reference sequence). There are 13 residues in the CDR3. Trimming removed 1 base from V and 0 bases from J, with 6 bases in between. In nucleotides, the CDR3 is TGTGCCTGGAGTGCACAGATGAACACTGAAGCTTTCTTT. Translation: CAWSAQMNTEAFF.

This clonotype was seen ten or more times. The chain uses TRBV10-3 and TRBJ1-6, with D perhaps matching TRBD1 (5 bases). This CDR3 is built from 15 residues. Trimming took off 6 bases at V and 9 bases at J, with 18 bases between the two ends. From germline, CDR1 is ENHRY and CDR2 SYGVKD. This chain's CDR3 is CAISITGHRRSPLHF. In DNA, the CDR3 is TGTGCCATCAGCATTACCGGACACAGGCGTTCACCCCTCCACTTT.

This clonotype was recorded a few times. The V call is TRBV20-1, the J call TRBJ2-3; D is possibly TRBD2 (5 bases). The CDR3 totals 13 residues. V was pared by 6 bases and J by 6 bases, with 16 bases between. The germline CDR1 and CDR2 sequences are DFQATT and SNEGSKA (reference sequence). The CDR3 DNA reads as TGCAGTGCGAGGGCAGTTGAAGGGGATACGCAGTATTTT. Its protein product is CSARAVEGDTQYF.

This clonotype was found many times. The rearrangement uses TRBV2 and TRBJ1-1, with D perhaps matching TRBD1 (5 bases). This CDR3 is 15 amino acids long. Trimming took 0 bases from V and 4 from J, leaving 12 bases between them. Looked up from germline, CDR1 is SNHLY and CDR2 is FYNNEI. CDR3 sequence (DNA): TGTGCCAGCAGTGAAGCTTCGGAGGGGAGCACTGAAGCTTTCTTT. Translating it yields CASSEASEGSTEAFF. The full variable domain, completed using reference TRBV2 and TRBJ1-1, is EPEVTQTPSHQVTQMGQEVILRCVPISNHLYFYWYRQILGQKVEFLVSFYNNEISEKSEIFDDQFSVERPDGSNFTLKIRSTKLEDSAMYFCASSEASEGSTEAFFGQGTRLTVV.

This clonotype was detected ten times or more. The chain joins TRBV10-3 to TRBJ1-5; D is unresolved. The CDR3 totals 13 residues. In germline, CDR1 is ENHRY, CDR2 SYGVKD. V gave up 2 bases and J gave up 4 bases, with 6 bases separating them. The CDR3 protein is CAISESRNQPQHF. For the CDR3, the DNA is TGTGCCATCAGTGAGAGCCGGAATCAGCCCCAGCATTTT.

This clonotype occurred many times. This rearrangement joins TRBV15 to TRBJ2-7; D could derive from TRBD1 or TRBD2 (5 bases each). Looked up from germline, CDR1 is LNHNV and CDR2 is YYDKDF (reference sequence). V lost 3 bases and J 2 bases, leaving 17 bases between the germline ends. This CDR3 has 16 residues. The CDR3 is CATSSPGQEGTYEQYF. CDR3 bases: TGTGCCACCAGCAGCCCAGGACAAGAGGGGACCTACGAGCAGTACTTC.

This clonotype was seen repeatedly, ten times or more. This chain joins TRBV20-1 and TRBJ2-5; the D call may be TRBD1 or TRBD2 (5 bases each). The CDR3 covers 15 residues. Germline V lookup: CDR1 DFQATT, CDR2 SNEGSKA (reference sequence). V lost 3 bases to trimming and J lost 6 bases, with 20 bases between them. This CDR3 is CSASRAKGEMQTQYF. CDR3 nucleotides: TGCAGTGCTAGTAGGGCAAAAGGGGAGATGCAGACCCAGTACTTC.

This clonotype was counted many times. This rearrangement joins TRBV7-2 to TRBJ1-2, with D possibly being TRBD1 (5 bases). Between the trimmed V and J ends, which lost 6 bases and 2 bases, there was a span of 16 bases. The CDR3 contains 15 residues. Germline CDR1 SGHTA, CDR2 FQGNSA. CDR3 bases: TGTGCCAGCAGATTGGGTCAGGGACCCAACTATGGCTACACCTTC. This translates into CASRLGQGPNYGYTF.

This clonotype was seen at least ten times. This chain joins TRBV27 and TRBJ2-3, with 13 bases aligning to TRBD2. The ends lost 6 bases at V and 8 bases at J; junction bases unmatched: 8. This CDR3 is 15 amino acids long. CDR1 and CDR2 from the germline V gene are MNHEY and SMNVEV (reference sequence). The CDR3 loop is CASRAGLAGLGTQYF. The CDR3 bases are TGTGCCAGCAGAGCGGGACTAGCGGGGCTAGGTACGCAGTATTTT.

This clonotype was counted at least ten times. The chain employs TRBV5-1 and TRBJ2-5; D perhaps matches TRBD2 (6 bases). Deletions cut 2 bases from V and 5 bases from J, with 10 bases between. This CDR3 comprises 13 residues. Germline lookup yields CDR1 SGHRS and CDR2 YFSETQ. Written as DNA, the CDR3 is TGCGCCAGCAGCTTTTCGGGGGTGGAGACCCAGTACTTC. Translated: CASSFSGVETQYF. The variable domain in full, completed from reference TRBV5-1 and TRBJ2-5, reads KAGVTQTPRYLIKTRGQQVTLSCSPISGHRSVSWYQQTPGQGLQFLFEYFSETQRNKGNFPGRFSGRQFSNSRSEMNVSTLELGDSALYLCASSFSGVETQYFGPGTRLLVL.

Turning to this clonotype: A read error may account for a junction end that differs from germline. This rearrangement joins TRBV7-8 to TRBJ2-7, with D possibly being TRBD2 (6 bases). CDR1 is SGHVS and CDR2 is FQNEAQ in the germline V gene. The CDR3 sequence is 11 residues long. CDR3 amino acids: CASSGGTATIF. The CDR3 bases are TGTGCCAGCAGCGGGGGGACGGCGACGATCTTC.

This clonotype was detected a few times. This chain connects TRBV11-2 to TRBJ1-5; D remains unclear. The CDR3 is 14 residues long. V was shortened by 1 base and J by 2 bases, with 6 bases between the two germline ends. Per germline, CDR1 SGHAT and CDR2 FQNNGV. CDR3 DNA sequence: TGTGCCAGCAGCTTAGGAATCGGCAATCAGCCCCAGCATTTT. It translates to CASSLGIGNQPQHF.

This clonotype was seen repeatedly, ten times or more. The chain joins TRBV6-5 to TRBJ1-6; D is unclear. Deletions cut 7 bases from V and 9 bases from J, with 16 bases between. Germline values: CDR1 MNHEY, CDR2 SVGAGI. This CDR3 spans 14 amino acids. The CDR3 coding sequence is TGTGCCAGCAAGGGTTCACGGAATGGTTCACCCCTCCACTTT. Protein sequence: CASKGSRNGSPLHF.

This clonotype was recorded at least ten times. This chain links TRBV5-1 with TRBJ2-1; 7 nucleotides agree with TRBD1. J gave up 7 bases and V 0 bases, and 7 bases lay outside the gene matches. The CDR3 runs 15 residues. Germline V gene sequence: CDR1 SGHRS, CDR2 YFSETQ. The CDR3 loop reads CASSLDGTEQNEQFF. CDR3 coding DNA: TGCGCCAGCAGCTTGGATGGGACAGAGCAGAATGAGCAGTTCTTC.

This clonotype was recorded at least ten times. V gene TRBV29-1 combines with J gene TRBJ2-1; 11 bases fit TRBD2. Germline V CDR1 and CDR2: SQVTM, ANQGSEA. J lost 8 bases, V lost 0 bases, and 6 bases had no gene match. The CDR3 runs to 15 residues. The CDR3, as DNA: TGCAGCGTTGAAGATGAACCTAGCGGGAGGTATGAGCAGTTCTTC. It codes for CSVEDEPSGRYEQFF.

In this sample, this clonotype turned up many times. The chain joins TRBV20-1 to TRBJ2-1; 7 bases fit TRBD2. The V and J ends lost 3 bases and 12 bases, in that order; junction bases with no gene match: 11. This CDR3 is built from 13 residues. CDR1 and CDR2 (germline): DFQATT, SNEGSKA (reference sequence). CDR3 in amino acids: CSARGSRDYGQFF. CDR3 coding DNA: TGCAGTGCTAGGGGGTCCCGGGACTACGGGCAGTTCTTC.

This clonotype has ten or more counts. This CDR3 is CASSLAGTDGGREQFF. CDR3 DNA sequence: TGCGCCAGCAGCTTGGCCGGGACAGACGGAGGACGCGAGCAGTTCTTC. This chain uses TRBV5-1 with TRBJ2-1; 7 nucleotides align to TRBD1. The CDR3 consists of 16 residues. Unmatched junction bases numbered 13, after V lost 0 bases and J lost 10 bases. Germline values: CDR1 SGHRS, CDR2 YFSETQ. Variable domain in full (rest from reference TRBV5-1 and TRBJ2-1): KAGVTQTPRYLIKTRGQQVTLSCSPISGHRSVSWYQQTPGQGLQFLFEYFSETQRNKGNFPGRFSGRQFSNSRSEMNVSTLELGDSALYLCASSLAGTDGGREQFFGPGTRLTVL.

This clonotype was picked up many times. The chain uses TRBV4-1 and TRBJ1-1, with 8 positions matching TRBD1. CDR3 size: 18 residues. Trimming removed 3 bases from V and 0 bases from J; junction bases left unmatched: 12. Germline V gives CDR1 MGHRA, CDR2 YSYEKL. DNA of the CDR3: TGCGCCAGCAGCCAGTATAATACAGGGGGTTGGATGAACACTGAAGCTTTCTTT. Its translation is CASSQYNTGGWMNTEAFF.

This clonotype showed up many times. The rearrangement uses TRBV5-1 and TRBJ1-4; a possible D gene is TRBD1 (5 bases). V was clipped by 3 bases and J by 7 bases, with 10 bases between them. CDR1 SGHRS and CDR2 YFSETQ come from the germline V gene. The CDR3 is 13 residues long. DNA for the CDR3: TGCGCCAGCAGCTCGGGACGGGGTGAAAAACTGTTTTTT. It translates to CASSSGRGEKLFF. The full variable domain, with the rest looked up from reference TRBV5-1 and TRBJ1-4, is KAGVTQTPRYLIKTRGQQVTLSCSPISGHRSVSWYQQTPGQGLQFLFEYFSETQRNKGNFPGRFSGRQFSNSRSEMNVSTLELGDSALYLCASSSGRGEKLFFGSGTQLSVL.

This clonotype occurred many times. The rearrangement links TRBV29-1 to TRBJ2-3, with 13 bases that match TRBD2. Unmatched junction bases numbered 5, after V lost 7 bases and J lost 4 bases. This CDR3 spans 14 amino acids. The germline V gene has CDR1 SQVTM and CDR2 ANQGSEA. The CDR3 DNA sequence: TGCAGCGCTCCACTAGCGGGGGGGCCAGATACGCAGTATTTT. Its translation is CSAPLAGGPDTQYF.

This clonotype was seen repeatedly, ten times or more. The chain employs TRBV5-6 and TRBJ2-1, with 10 bases lining up with TRBD2. Germline values: CDR1 SGHDT, CDR2 YYEEEE. The CDR3 consists of 14 residues. J lost 6 bases, V lost 2 bases, and 2 bases had no gene match. The DNA for the CDR3 is TGTGCCAGCAGCTTCGCTAGCGGGGGCAATGAGCAGTTCTTC. It encodes CASSFASGGNEQFF.

This clonotype was counted many times. This sequence joins TRBV29-1 and TRBJ2-2, with D possibly matching TRBD1 (5 bases). The CDR3 consists of 11 residues. CDR1 is SQVTM, CDR2 ANQGSEA, per germline. DNA for the CDR3: TGCATGCTAGGGGAACCCGGGGAGCTGTTTTTT. This encodes CMLGEPGELFF.

Notes on this clonotype: One base away lies a much larger clone, so this may be a sequencing read error. The genes are TRBV3-1 and TRBJ2-7; D possibly uses TRBD1 or TRBD2 (5 bases each). V gave up 5 bases and J gave up 3 bases, with 14 bases separating them. This CDR3 comprises 14 residues. Germline loops: CDR1 LGHDT, CDR2 YNNKEL (reference sequence). The CDR3 nucleotides read TGTGCCAGCAGCGGGGGTACCGTAGACTACGAGCAGTACTTC. Amino acid sequence: CASSGGTVDYEQYF.

Many counts were recorded for this clonotype. The chain has TRBV5-1 and TRBJ1-2; D gene ambiguous. The CDR3 consists of 14 residues. V was pared by 0 bases and J by 1 base, with 7 bases between. Germline V gives CDR1 SGHRS, CDR2 YFSETQ. The CDR3 reads CASSLDVNNYGYTF. In DNA form, the CDR3 reads TGCGCCAGCAGCTTGGATGTGAATAACTATGGCTACACCTTC.